This T cell receptor (beta chain) was captured by sequencing in a study of blood T cells in healthy people across ages. Findings and caveats of the study: A roughly linear age-dependent decrease characterized TCR beta diversity per million T cells. Changes seen in expanded clonotypes were possibly confounded by donor CMV status left unknown.

Primed by a sample-barcoded 5' primer and a J-beta primer mix, a second PCR proceeded for 7 to 11 cycles. Sequencing yielded, for each sample, at least 2.5 million paired-end reads carrying CDR3. MiXCR, applied by TCRdb to the 5' RACE reads, yields one record per CDR3 protein. The table shows hundreds of thousands of distinct CDR3 sequences, with roughly 48% occurring only once. CDR1 is DFQATT and CDR2 is SNEGSKA in the germline V gene (reference sequence). The CDR3 has 13 residues. V was clipped by 5 bases and J by 5 bases; unmatched bases: 5. This clonotype was seen more than once but under ten times. Antigen unknown.

The V gene is TRBV20-1, the J gene TRBJ2-1; TRBD1 agrees at 8 bases. The TCR originated in a man aged 30-40 years in good health. The sequenced sample was blood. The CDR3 coding sequence is TGCAGTGCTGGGGACAGGATCAACAATGAGCAGTTCTTC. Protein product: CSAGDRINNEQFF.